Listed here are 6 T cell receptor beta chains from one sample, sequenced in a study of early T cells in non-severe SARS-CoV-2 infection. Each CDR3 protein gets one entry after TCRdb re-called the 5' RACE reads with MiXCR. The sample shows roughly 99,000 distinct CDR3 sequences, less than 15% of them seen only once. Sequencing used whole blood, obtained at baseline. These TCRs come from an adult who was a healthcare worker with PCR-confirmed SARS-CoV-2 infection or an uninfected control (not recorded which).

The CDR3 region has the DNA TGCAGTGCTAGAGATCCACGCGGCCCAAGCACAGATACGCAGTATTTT. Its protein is CSARDPRGPSTDTQYF. The V call is TRBV20-1, the J call TRBJ2-3; the D is unclear. Trimming left V 0 bases short and J 0 bases short, with 13 bases between. The germline gives CDR1 DFQATT, CDR2 SNEGSKA (reference sequence). The length of the CDR3 is 16 residues.

The chain employs TRBV7-3 and TRBJ2-3, with TRBD2 matching 10 bases. The CDR3 is made up of 16 amino acids. In germline, CDR1 is SGHTA, CDR2 FQGTGA. The V and J ends lost 0 bases and 5 bases, in that order; junction bases with no gene match: 5. The CDR3 nucleotides read TGTGCCAGCAGCTTAACGGTAGCGGGAGGCGGAGATACGCAGTATTTT. Translation: CASSLTVAGGGDTQYF.

This rearrangement joins TRBV6-5 to TRBJ1-1; no clear D. CDR1 and CDR2 from the germline V gene are MNHEY and SVGAGI. The CDR3 contains 11 residues. V shed 4 bases and J shed 11 bases, with 11 bases lying between them. This CDR3 reads CASSSPIEAFF. CDR3 bases: TGTGCCAGCAGTTCCCCGATTGAGGCTTTCTTT.

This clonotype appeared many times. The rearrangement joins TRBV7-2 to TRBJ2-1; TRBD2 matches 7 bases. Unmatched junction bases numbered 5, after V lost 0 bases and J lost 12 bases. The V gene's germline CDR1 is SGHTA and CDR2 FQGNSA. The CDR3 runs to 13 residues. Written as DNA, the CDR3 is TGTGCCAGCAGCTTAGCGGGGACTATGGCGCAGTTCTTC. Its translation: CASSLAGTMAQFF.

This clonotype came up a few times. V usage is TRBV11-2 and J usage is TRBJ1-5; D not resolved. Per the germline V gene, CDR1 is SGHAT and CDR2 is FQNNGV. The CDR3 covers 15 residues. V dropped 4 bases and J dropped 3 bases, with 13 bases sitting between them. CDR3 sequence reads: CASSSTDTLNQPQHF. Written as DNA, the CDR3 is TGTGCCAGCAGCTCTACCGACACACTCAATCAGCCCCAGCATTTT.

The CDR3 reads CASTPSGAVWNQPQHF. Here the CDR3 DNA reads TGTGCCAGCACTCCCTCGGGGGCGGTGTGGAATCAGCCCCAGCATTTT. V usage is TRBV12-3 or TRBV12-4 and J usage is TRBJ1-5; D perhaps matches TRBD1 (6 bases). The CDR3 is 16 amino acids. Trimming removed 7 bases from V and 4 bases from J, with 20 bases in between.